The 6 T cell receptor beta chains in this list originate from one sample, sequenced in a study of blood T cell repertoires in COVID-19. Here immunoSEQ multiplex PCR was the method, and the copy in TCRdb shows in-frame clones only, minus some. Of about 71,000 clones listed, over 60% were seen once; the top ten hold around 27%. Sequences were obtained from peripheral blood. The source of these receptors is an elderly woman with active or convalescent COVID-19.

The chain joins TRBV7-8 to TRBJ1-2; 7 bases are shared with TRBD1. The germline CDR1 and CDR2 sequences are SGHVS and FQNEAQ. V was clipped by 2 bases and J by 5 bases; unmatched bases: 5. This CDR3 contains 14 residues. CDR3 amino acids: CASSLRTGLYGYTF. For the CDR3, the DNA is TGTGCCAGCAGCTTAAGGACAGGTCTTTATGGCTACACCTTC.

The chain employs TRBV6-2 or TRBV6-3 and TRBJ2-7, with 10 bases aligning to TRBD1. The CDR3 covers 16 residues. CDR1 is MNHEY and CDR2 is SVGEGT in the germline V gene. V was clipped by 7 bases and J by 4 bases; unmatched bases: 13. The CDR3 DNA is TGTGCCAGCACCCCCTCGGACGGGACAGGGGTTTACGAGCAGTACTTC. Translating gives CASTPSDGTGVYEQYF.

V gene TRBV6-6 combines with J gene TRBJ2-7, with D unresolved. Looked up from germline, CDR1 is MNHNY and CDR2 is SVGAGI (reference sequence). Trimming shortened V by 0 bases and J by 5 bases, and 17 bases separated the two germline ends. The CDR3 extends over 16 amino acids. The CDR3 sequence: CASSYSNDILSNEQYF. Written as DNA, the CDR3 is TGTGCCAGCAGTTACTCGAATGACATCCTTTCCAACGAGCAGTACTTC.

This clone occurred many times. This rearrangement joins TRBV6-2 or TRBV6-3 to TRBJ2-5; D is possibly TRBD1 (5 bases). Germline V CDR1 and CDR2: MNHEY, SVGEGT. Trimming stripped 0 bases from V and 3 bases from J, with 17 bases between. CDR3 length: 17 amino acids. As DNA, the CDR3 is TGTGCCAGCAGTTACTCGCCCCATTCAGGGAAAAAAGAGACCCAGTACTTC. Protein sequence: CASSYSPHSGKKETQYF.

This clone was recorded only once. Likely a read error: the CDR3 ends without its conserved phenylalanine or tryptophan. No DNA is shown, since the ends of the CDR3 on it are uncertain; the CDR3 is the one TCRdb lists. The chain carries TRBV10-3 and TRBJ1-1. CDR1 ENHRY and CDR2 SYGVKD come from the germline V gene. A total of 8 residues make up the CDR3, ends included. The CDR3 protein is CATQTGSI.

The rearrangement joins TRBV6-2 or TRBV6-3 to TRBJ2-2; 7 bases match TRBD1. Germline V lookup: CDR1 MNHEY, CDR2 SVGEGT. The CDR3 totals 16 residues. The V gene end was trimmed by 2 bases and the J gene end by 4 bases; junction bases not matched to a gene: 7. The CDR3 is CASSYQTGSGTGELFF. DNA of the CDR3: TGTGCCAGCAGTTACCAGACAGGGTCGGGCACCGGGGAGCTGTTTTTT.